This is a list of T cell receptor beta chains from one sample in a study of monozygotic twins with inflammatory bowel disease. TCRdb reprocessed the 5' RACE reads; each CDR3 protein has one entry and no DNA is given. The listing contains tens of thousands of distinct CDR3 sequences. Sequenced input: blood. These receptors all come from a human donor with ulcerative colitis or Crohn's disease, or a healthy co-twin of an affected twin (not recorded which). The CDR3 runs from the conserved cysteine through the conserved F or W. Each record gives: J gene, V gene, CDR3 protein.

j_gene: TRBJ2-1; v_gene: TRBV7-8; CDR3aa: CASSLSGGSVSYNEQFF
j_gene: TRBJ2-2; v_gene: TRBV29-1; CDR3aa: CSVTDGTGELFF
j_gene: TRBJ1-2; v_gene: TRBV6-5; CDR3aa: CASSDSWGNYGYTF
j_gene: TRBJ1-2; v_gene: TRBV2; CDR3aa: CARNRGRYGYTF
j_gene: TRBJ2-7; v_gene: TRBV5-5; CDR3aa: CASSHTTGPYEQYF
j_gene: TRBJ2-5; v_gene: TRBV2; CDR3aa: CASSDGIQETQYF
j_gene: TRBJ2-3; v_gene: TRBV6-2/TRBV6-3; CDR3aa: CASRLMGGTMDTQYF
j_gene: TRBJ1-2; v_gene: TRBV2; CDR3aa: CASTAAIGYGYTF
j_gene: TRBJ1-2; v_gene: TRBV5-5; CDR3aa: CASSSPAANYGYTF
j_gene: TRBJ2-1; v_gene: TRBV20-1; CDR3aa: CSASKAGGRFIRNEQFF
j_gene: TRBJ2-1; v_gene: TRBV5-1; CDR3aa: CASSLGQGEQFF
j_gene: TRBJ2-2; v_gene: TRBV7-6; CDR3aa: CASSLMTGSNTGELFF
j_gene: TRBJ2-1; v_gene: TRBV20-1; CDR3aa: CSAPPRGDFPSFSYNEQFF
j_gene: TRBJ2-5; v_gene: TRBV20-1; CDR3aa: CSASVGTTVFETQYF
j_gene: TRBJ2-7; v_gene: TRBV7-2; CDR3aa: CASSLTPAYEQYF
j_gene: TRBJ1-2; v_gene: TRBV20-1; CDR3aa: CSAPGGDSYGYTF
j_gene: TRBJ1-6; v_gene: TRBV2; CDR3aa: CASSASTGGRISPLHF
j_gene: TRBJ2-1; v_gene: TRBV18; CDR3aa: CASSPEETVTGFF
j_gene: TRBJ1-6; v_gene: TRBV5-4; CDR3aa: CASSLVEDTSPLHF
j_gene: TRBJ2-1; v_gene: TRBV6-1; CDR3aa: CASSAGRGLNNEQFF
j_gene: TRBJ1-1; v_gene: TRBV6-5; CDR3aa: CASSYSRNTEAFF
j_gene: TRBJ1-1; v_gene: TRBV12-3/TRBV12-4; CDR3aa: CASSLVGRAEAFF
j_gene: TRBJ2-5; v_gene: TRBV10-2; CDR3aa: CASVGLAEETQYF
j_gene: TRBJ1-1; v_gene: TRBV7-9; CDR3aa: CASSAGQGAVTEAFF
j_gene: TRBJ2-5; v_gene: TRBV20-1; CDR3aa: CSALTGIVGETQYF
j_gene: TRBJ1-1; v_gene: TRBV20-1; CDR3aa: CSAWEGSFHTEAFF
j_gene: TRBJ1-1; v_gene: TRBV20-1; CDR3aa: CSLYAGVNTEAFF
j_gene: TRBJ2-7; v_gene: TRBV4-1; CDR3aa: CASSQTSGTTYEQYF
j_gene: TRBJ1-1; v_gene: TRBV3-1; CDR3aa: CASSQQDRGIVASTEAFF
j_gene: TRBJ1-1; v_gene: TRBV18; CDR3aa: CASSPPTGSLPEAFF
j_gene: TRBJ2-1; v_gene: TRBV2; CDR3aa: CATSLGRGGSTEQFF
j_gene: TRBJ2-5; v_gene: TRBV5-4; CDR3aa: CASSLGIGGSQETQYF
j_gene: TRBJ1-2; v_gene: TRBV10-3; CDR3aa: CAISEGPGGQGADGYTF
j_gene: TRBJ1-4; v_gene: TRBV7-9; CDR3aa: CASSLASGDEKLFF
j_gene: TRBJ1-2; v_gene: TRBV10-3; CDR3aa: CAISETGNYGYTF
j_gene: TRBJ2-2; v_gene: TRBV24-1; CDR3aa: CATSELGQPTGTGELFF
j_gene: TRBJ1-6; v_gene: TRBV5-1; CDR3aa: CASSIGDRVFDSPLHF
j_gene: TRBJ1-2; v_gene: TRBV12-3/TRBV12-4; CDR3aa: CASSFVLGGKGYTF
j_gene: TRBJ1-1; v_gene: TRBV12-3/TRBV12-4; CDR3aa: CASSLGGRGNTEAFF
j_gene: TRBJ1-2; v_gene: TRBV21-1; CDR3aa: CASSKAERAYGYTF
j_gene: TRBJ2-7; v_gene: TRBV20-1; CDR3aa: CSAKGISYEQYF
j_gene: TRBJ2-1; v_gene: TRBV18; CDR3aa: CASSPVAGGQGNEQFF
j_gene: TRBJ1-1; v_gene: TRBV3-1; CDR3aa: CASSQLRGEAFF
j_gene: TRBJ2-1; v_gene: TRBV29-1; CDR3aa: CSVDPRQGAKQFF
j_gene: TRBJ2-2; v_gene: TRBV5-1; CDR3aa: CASSLVGLYIGELFF
j_gene: TRBJ1-4; v_gene: TRBV9; CDR3aa: CASSVDVRATNEKLFF
j_gene: TRBJ1-1; v_gene: TRBV12-3/TRBV12-4; CDR3aa: CASSLGGSEAFF
j_gene: TRBJ1-5; v_gene: TRBV20-1; CDR3aa: CSASSGTGIPNQPQHF
j_gene: TRBJ2-6; v_gene: TRBV19; CDR3aa: CASSIWGSGANVLTF
j_gene: TRBJ2-3; v_gene: TRBV5-1; CDR3aa: CASSLVSGGTDTQYF
j_gene: TRBJ1-5; v_gene: TRBV5-6; CDR3aa: CASSMGTGAGQPQHF